Presented here are 20 T cell receptor beta chains from one specimen sequenced in a study of quantifying T cell responses using KT2 cells (dated 2017 in TCRdb). Background on the whole study: RNA was DNase-treated and reverse transcribed with TCR alpha and beta constant-region primers, mostly using SuperScript III.

Receptors were amplified or captured by UMI-ligation and nested PCR. Instrument on record: Illumina MiSeq. Using T4 RNA ligase 1, a single-stranded oligonucleotide bearing the Illumina SP2 sequence plus a UMI was ligated onto the 3' end of the cDNA. PCR1 was run for 4 cycles (98 degrees C for 15 s, 69 degrees C for 30 s, 72 degrees C for 40 s), and an equimolar mix of RC1.1 and RC1.2, covering TRBC1 and TRBC2, was used as the beta primer. TCRdb reanalyzed the raw reads on its own, using fastp at Q25 for trimming and MiXCR for clone calling, and kept in-frame beta chains. Identical CDR3 proteins give one entry, which carries the most common genes and DNA. The sample records over 35,000 distinct CDR3 sequences, approximately 17% of which are singletons. The biggest ten clones account for around two fifths of the sample. The specimen was PBMCs spiked with cells of the T cell clone KT2. These receptors all stem from a human donor.

A few counts support this clonotype. The V gene is TRBV7-9, the J gene TRBJ2-5; D not certain. Germline V gene lookup returns CDR1 SEHNR and CDR2 FQNEAQ (reference sequence). This CDR3 is built from 16 residues. Trimming took off 2 bases at V and 5 bases at J, with 18 bases between the two ends. In DNA, the CDR3 is TGTGCCAGCAGCTTACCACCCAGCGAGCCCGGGGAGACCCAGTACTTC. It yields the protein CASSLPPSEPGETQYF.

The chain has TRBV6-2 or TRBV6-3 and TRBJ1-5; TRBD1 matches at 10 bases. The germline gives CDR1 MNHEY, CDR2 SVGEGT. The CDR3 extends over 16 amino acids. The V segment lost 6 bases and the J segment 7 bases; nucleotides outside the gene matches: 12. CDR3 residues: CASRPLSGTGDQPQHF. The CDR3 DNA follows: TGTGCCAGCAGACCCCTTTCCGGGACAGGGGACCAGCCCCAGCATTTT.

This clonotype was observed at least ten times. The genes are TRBV11-2 and TRBJ2-5; TRBD2 matches 8 bases. With 6 bases clipped from V and 1 base from J, the junction kept 13 bases outside the gene matches. Per the germline V gene, CDR1 is SGHAT and CDR2 is FQNNGV. The CDR3 runs to 17 residues. CDR3 region: CASRLWGTSWSQETQYF. Written as DNA, the CDR3 is TGTGCCAGCAGACTTTGGGGGACTAGTTGGTCCCAAGAGACCCAGTACTTC. Looking up the rest from reference TRBV11-2 and TRBJ2-5 gives the full variable domain: EAGVAQSPRYKIIEKRQSVAFWCNPISGHATLYWYQQILGQGPKLLIQFQNNGVVDDSQLPKDRFSAERLKGVDSTLKIQPAKLEDSAVYLCASRLWGTSWSQETQYFGPGTRLLVL.

This clonotype was picked up a small number of times. This sequence joins TRBV7-7 and TRBJ2-3; the match to TRBD1 covers 11 bases. Germline assignment: CDR1 SSHAT and CDR2 FNYEAQ (reference sequence). The CDR3 is made up of 14 amino acids. The trim removed 5 bases at V and 6 bases at J, leaving 4 bases unmatched. Here the CDR3 reads CASSAGTGGDTQYF. DNA of the CDR3: TGTGCCAGCAGCGCCGGGACAGGGGGTGATACGCAGTATTTT. Variable domain in full (rest from reference TRBV7-7 and TRBJ2-3): GAGVSQSPRYKVTKRGQDVTLRCDPISSHATLYWYQQALGQGPEFLTYFNYEAQPDKSGLPSDRFSAERPEGSISTLTIQRTEQRDSAMYRCASSAGTGGDTQYFGPGTRLTVL.

This clonotype has only a few counts. The rearrangement uses TRBV12-3 or TRBV12-4 and TRBJ2-3; 8 nucleotides align to TRBD2. The trim removed 3 bases at V and 3 bases at J, leaving 2 bases unmatched. This CDR3 is built from 14 residues. CDR3 protein: CASSLGGGTDTQYF. DNA for the CDR3: TGTGCCAGCAGTTTGGGCGGGGGGACAGATACGCAGTATTTT.

This clonotype showed up just a few times. The J gene is TRBJ2-2, the V gene TRBV5-5; D remains unclear. V lost 0 bases and J 3 bases, leaving 3 bases between the germline ends. CDR3 length equals 13 residues. Germline values: CDR1 SGHKS, CDR2 YYEKEE (reference sequence). DNA for the CDR3: TGTGCCAGCAGCTTGGGGGACACCGGGGAGCTGTTTTTT. This translates into CASSLGDTGELFF.

A few counts support this clonotype. The chain carries TRBV5-1 and TRBJ2-4; tentatively, D is TRBD2 (6 bases). Between the trimmed V and J ends, which lost 3 bases and 7 bases, there was a span of 14 bases. The germline V gene encodes CDR1 SGHRS and CDR2 YFSETQ. This CDR3 is 14 amino acids long. Here the CDR3 reads CASSYGAGRNIQYF. DNA of the CDR3: TGCGCCAGCAGCTACGGCGCGGGGCGGAACATTCAGTACTTC.

The sample holds a few counts of this clonotype. The V gene is TRBV20-1, the J gene TRBJ2-3, with unresolved D. The CDR3 spans 12 residues. The V and J ends lost 4 bases and 8 bases respectively, with 13 bases between them. The germline V gene encodes CDR1 DFQATT and CDR2 SNEGSKA (reference sequence). DNA of the CDR3: TGCAGTGCTAATCCCCCCTTGGGTACGCAGTATTTT. Translated, it gives CSANPPLGTQYF.

The chain recombines TRBV6-4 with TRBJ2-3; the D call may be TRBD1 or TRBD2 (6 bases each). The CDR3 covers 15 residues. CDR1 is MRHNA, CDR2 SNTAGT, per germline. V lost 3 bases to trimming and J lost 0 bases, with 10 bases between them. The CDR3 spells CASSEWGASTDTQYF. The CDR3 nucleotides are TGTGCCAGCAGTGAGTGGGGGGCTAGCACAGATACGCAGTATTTT.

A few counts support this clonotype. The chain links TRBV12-3 or TRBV12-4 to TRBJ2-1, with D possibly being TRBD1 (7 bases). The CDR3 sequence is 17 residues long. Trimming pared 6 bases from V and 6 bases from J, leaving 24 bases between. The CDR3 DNA reads as TGTGCCAGCAGCCCACAAGGGGGCGCGGGAAACATCAATGAGCAGTTCTTC. This codes for CASSPQGGAGNINEQFF.

This clonotype has at least ten counts. The chain is built from TRBV4-2 and TRBJ2-5, with 10 bases identical to TRBD1. This CDR3 comprises 14 residues. Germline V gene sequence: CDR1 LGHNA, CDR2 YNFKEQ. V trimming: 4 bases; J trimming: 3 bases; junction bases outside the gene matches: 2. This chain's CDR3 is CASSPGQGEETQYF. DNA of the CDR3: TGTGCCAGCAGCCCCGGACAGGGGGAAGAGACCCAGTACTTC.

The J gene is TRBJ2-4, the V gene TRBV20-1; TRBD2 is a possible D gene (5 bases). Germline CDR1 is DFQATT and CDR2 is SNEGSKA (reference sequence). Trimming removed 3 bases from V and 7 bases from J, with 19 bases in between. The CDR3 is 15 residues long. The CDR3 DNA reads as TGCAGTGCTAGTAAAGGGTGGGGAGCCCAGAACATTCAGTACTTC. It codes for CSASKGWGAQNIQYF.

In its sample, this clonotype was seen a few times. The chain has TRBV11-2 and TRBJ2-1; D is unresolved. Germline lookup yields CDR1 SGHAT and CDR2 FQNNGV. V was shortened by 8 bases and J by 3 bases, with 17 bases between the two germline ends. The CDR3 runs 15 residues. The CDR3 is CASRVSGLFYNEQFF. The CDR3 DNA is TGTGCCAGCCGCGTAAGTGGCCTGTTCTACAATGAGCAGTTCTTC.

The CDR3, as DNA: TGTGCCAGCAGTTACGGGACGGGCGCCTACGAGCAGTACTTC. Protein sequence: CASSYGTGAYEQYF. This chain links TRBV6-5 with TRBJ2-7, with D possibly called TRBD1 or TRBD2 (5 bases each). The CDR3 is 14 amino acids. V lost 2 bases, J lost 2 bases, and 10 bases lay in between. From germline, CDR1 is MNHEY and CDR2 SVGAGI.

J is TRBJ1-1 and V is TRBV29-1; a possible D gene is TRBD1 (5 bases). The V end was cut by 5 bases, the J end by 1 base, with 11 bases between. There are 13 residues in the CDR3. Per the germline V gene, CDR1 is SQVTM and CDR2 is ANQGSEA. CDR3 protein: CSVSGAPNTEAFF. The DNA for the CDR3 is TGCAGCGTTTCCGGGGCCCCGAACACTGAAGCTTTCTTT.

The V call is TRBV27, the J call TRBJ2-2; D is undetermined. The CDR3 length is 15 residues. CDR1 and CDR2 (germline): MNHEY, SMNVEV (reference sequence). V was cut by 5 bases and J by 2 bases, with 12 bases left in between. The CDR3 sequence is CASSTAGLNTGELFF. In nucleotides, the CDR3 is TGTGCCAGCAGTACGGCCGGGCTAAACACCGGGGAGCTGTTTTTT.

The chain joins TRBV4-2 to TRBJ2-3; the match to TRBD1 covers 7 bases. Trimming cost V 0 bases and J 2 bases; bases outside gene matches: 8. Germline CDR1 and CDR2: LGHNA and YNFKEQ. This CDR3 contains 17 residues. CDR3 amino acids: CASSQDQGTENTDTQYF. The CDR3 nucleotides read TGTGCCAGCAGCCAAGACCAGGGGACAGAAAACACAGATACGCAGTATTTT.

This clonotype was seen only a few times. The chain combines TRBV29-1 with TRBJ2-5, with TRBD2 identical over 12 bases. Trimming cost V 4 bases and J 5 bases; bases outside gene matches: 5. Germline lookup yields CDR1 SQVTM and CDR2 ANQGSEA. This CDR3 region has 14 residues. The CDR3 reads CSVATSGSRETQYF. In nucleotides, the CDR3 is TGCAGCGTTGCGACTAGCGGGAGCCGGGAGACCCAGTACTTC.

The V and J genes are TRBV20-1 and TRBJ2-3; 9 bases are a match to TRBD2. V shed 6 bases and J 5 bases; nucleotides not matched to a gene: 6. The CDR3 extends over 13 amino acids. Germline V gene data show CDR1 as DFQATT and CDR2 as SNEGSKA (reference sequence). Here the CDR3 reads CSARSGGIDTQYF. The DNA of the CDR3 is TGCAGTGCGAGAAGCGGGGGGATAGATACGCAGTATTTT.

This chain uses TRBV13 with TRBJ2-3; 7 nucleotides line up with TRBD1. V lost 5 bases, J lost 7 bases, and 6 bases stayed unmatched. Germline V gene data show CDR1 as PRHDT and CDR2 as FYEKMQ (reference sequence). The CDR3 loop spans 13 amino acids. CDR3 sequence (DNA): TGTGCCAGCAGCCCGGGACAGTCGAATACGCAGTATTTT. It yields the protein CASSPGQSNTQYF. Complete variable domain (other parts from reference TRBV13 and TRBJ2-3): AAGVIQSPRHLIKEKRETATLKCYPIPRHDTVYWYQQGPGQDPQFLISFYEKMQSDKGSIPDRFSAQQFSDYHSELNMSSLELGDSALYFCASSPGQSNTQYFGPGTRLTVL.